A selection of T cell receptor beta chains follows, all from one sample in a study of blood T cell repertoires in COVID-19. TCRdb's copy holds only in-frame clones and misses some; the assay was immunoSEQ multiplex PCR. The sample has approximately 52,000 clones, 91% seen once. Material for sequencing was peripheral blood. These TCRs come from a man between 45 and 60 years old with active COVID-19. The CDR3 runs from the conserved cysteine through the conserved F or W. The order of the fields is J gene, V gene, CDR3 protein.

j_gene: TRBJ2-5; v_gene: TRBV11-3; CDR3aa: CASSDSAGTQYF
j_gene: TRBJ2-2; v_gene: TRBV27; CDR3aa: CASSLLADTGELFF
j_gene: TRBJ1-1; v_gene: TRBV25-1; CDR3aa: CASSGHRGTTEAFF
j_gene: TRBJ2-2; v_gene: TRBV7-8; CDR3aa: CASSLARLAGTNTGELFF
j_gene: TRBJ1-4; v_gene: TRBV5-6; CDR3aa: CASISGVPKLFF
j_gene: TRBJ2-7; v_gene: TRBV2; CDR3aa: CASLRDRGSYEQYF
j_gene: TRBJ2-3; v_gene: TRBV18; CDR3aa: CASSLVLGVDTQYF
j_gene: TRBJ2-7; v_gene: TRBV30; CDR3aa: CAWSTQGYEQYF
j_gene: TRBJ1-5; v_gene: TRBV2; CDR3aa: CASSGGVNQPQHF
j_gene: TRBJ2-4; v_gene: TRBV5-5; CDR3aa: CASSATGGPNIQYF
j_gene: TRBJ2-7; v_gene: TRBV19; CDR3aa: CASSTSLQGTYEQYF
j_gene: TRBJ2-3; v_gene: TRBV9; CDR3aa: CASSARDSRGRASTDTQYF
j_gene: TRBJ2-1; v_gene: TRBV6-2/TRBV6-3; CDR3aa: CASSKLAGAYNEQFF